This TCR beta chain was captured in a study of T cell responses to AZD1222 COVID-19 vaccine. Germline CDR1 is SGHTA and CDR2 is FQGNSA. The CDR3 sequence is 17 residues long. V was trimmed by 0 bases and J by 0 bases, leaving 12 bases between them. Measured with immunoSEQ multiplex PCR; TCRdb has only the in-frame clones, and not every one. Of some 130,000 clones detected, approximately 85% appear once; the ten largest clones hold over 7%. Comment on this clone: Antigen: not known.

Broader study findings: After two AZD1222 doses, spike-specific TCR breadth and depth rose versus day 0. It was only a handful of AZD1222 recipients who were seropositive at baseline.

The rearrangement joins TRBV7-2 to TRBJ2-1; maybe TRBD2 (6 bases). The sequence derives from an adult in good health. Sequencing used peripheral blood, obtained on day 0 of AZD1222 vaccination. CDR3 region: CASSLASPGSSYNEQFF. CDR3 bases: TGTGCCAGCAGCTTAGCCTCTCCCGGGAGCTCCTACAATGAGCAGTTCTTC.